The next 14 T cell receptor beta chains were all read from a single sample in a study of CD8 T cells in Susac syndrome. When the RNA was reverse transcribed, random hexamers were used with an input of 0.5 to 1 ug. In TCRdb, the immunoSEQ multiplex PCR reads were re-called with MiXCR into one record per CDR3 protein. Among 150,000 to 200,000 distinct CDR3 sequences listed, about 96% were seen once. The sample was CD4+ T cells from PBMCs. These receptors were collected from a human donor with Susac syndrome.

CDR3 sequence reads: CSASRASGGYGYTF. The CDR3 DNA is TGCAGTGCCTCTAGGGCTTCCGGGGGGTATGGCTACACCTTC. The J gene is TRBJ1-2, the V gene TRBV20-1; TRBD1 might be the D (5 bases). The germline CDR1 and CDR2 sequences are DFQATT and SNEGSKA (reference sequence). V lost 6 bases to trimming and J lost 5 bases, with 19 bases between them. The CDR3 covers 14 residues.

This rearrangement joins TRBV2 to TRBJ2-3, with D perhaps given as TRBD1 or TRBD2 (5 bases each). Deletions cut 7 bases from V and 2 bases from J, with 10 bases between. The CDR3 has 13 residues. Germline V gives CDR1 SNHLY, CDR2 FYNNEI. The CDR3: CASNRDATDTQYF. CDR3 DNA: TGTGCCAGCAACCGGGACGCCACAGATACGCAGTATTTT.

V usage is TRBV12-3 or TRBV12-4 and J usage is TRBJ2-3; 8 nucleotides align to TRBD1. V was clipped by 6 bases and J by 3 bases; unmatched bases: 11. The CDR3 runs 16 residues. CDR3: CASRVDRVLKTDTQYF. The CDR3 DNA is TGTGCCAGCAGGGTGGACAGGGTATTAAAGACAGATACGCAGTATTTT.

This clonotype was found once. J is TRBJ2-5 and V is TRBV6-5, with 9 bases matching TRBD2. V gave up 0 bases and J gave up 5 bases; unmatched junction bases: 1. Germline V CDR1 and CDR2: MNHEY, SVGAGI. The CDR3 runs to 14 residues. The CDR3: CASSYSLAGETQYF. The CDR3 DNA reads TGTGCCAGCAGTTACTCTCTAGCGGGGGAGACCCAGTACTTC.

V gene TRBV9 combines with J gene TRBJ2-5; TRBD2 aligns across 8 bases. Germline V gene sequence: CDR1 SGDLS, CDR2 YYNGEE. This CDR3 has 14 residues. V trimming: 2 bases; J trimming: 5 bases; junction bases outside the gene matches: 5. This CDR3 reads CASSVSGRGETQYF. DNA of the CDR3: TGTGCCAGCAGCGTGAGCGGGAGAGGTGAGACCCAGTACTTC.

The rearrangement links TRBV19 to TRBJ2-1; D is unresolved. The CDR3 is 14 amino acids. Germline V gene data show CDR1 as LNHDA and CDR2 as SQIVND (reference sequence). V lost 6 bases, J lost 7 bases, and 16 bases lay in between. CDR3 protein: CASRRTDQINEQFF. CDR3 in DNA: TGTGCCAGTAGACGGACGGACCAAATAAATGAGCAGTTCTTC.

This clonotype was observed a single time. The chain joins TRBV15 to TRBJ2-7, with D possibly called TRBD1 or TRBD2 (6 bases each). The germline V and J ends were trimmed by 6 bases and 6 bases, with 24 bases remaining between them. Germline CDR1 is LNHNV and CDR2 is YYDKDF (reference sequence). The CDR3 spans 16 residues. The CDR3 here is CATSGIGGPGPLEQYF. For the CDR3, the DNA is TGTGCCACCAGTGGGATCGGGGGCCCTGGGCCTCTCGAGCAGTACTTC.

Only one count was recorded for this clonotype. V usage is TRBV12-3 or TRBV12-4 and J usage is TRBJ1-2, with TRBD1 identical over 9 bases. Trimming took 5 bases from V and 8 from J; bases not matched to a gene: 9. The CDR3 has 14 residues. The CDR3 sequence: CASSVNRGRGGYTF. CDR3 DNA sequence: TGTGCCAGCAGTGTAAACAGGGGGCGCGGGGGCTACACCTTC.

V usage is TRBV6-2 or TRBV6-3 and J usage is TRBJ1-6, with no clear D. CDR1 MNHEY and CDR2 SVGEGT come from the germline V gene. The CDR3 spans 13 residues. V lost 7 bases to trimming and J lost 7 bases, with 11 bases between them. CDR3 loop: CASTTRFNSPLHF. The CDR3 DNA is TGTGCCAGCACGACAAGGTTCAATTCACCCCTCCACTTT.

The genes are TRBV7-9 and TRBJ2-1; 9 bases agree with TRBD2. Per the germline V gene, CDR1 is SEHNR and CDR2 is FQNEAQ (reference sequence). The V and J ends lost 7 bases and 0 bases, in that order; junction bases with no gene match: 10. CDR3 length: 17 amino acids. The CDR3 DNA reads TGTGCCAGCAATTCGGCTAGCGGGGTACCCTCCTACAATGAGCAGTTCTTC. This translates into CASNSASGVPSYNEQFF.

CDR3 loop: CATGYPSGNTIYF. For the CDR3, the DNA is TGTGCCACCGGCTACCCCTCTGGAAACACCATATATTTT. The chain uses TRBV30 and TRBJ1-3; D is uncertain. Germline assignment: CDR1 GTSNPN and CDR2 SVGIG (reference sequence). This CDR3 is built from 13 residues. V lost 8 bases to trimming and J lost 0 bases, with 11 bases between them.

CDR3 loop: CASTKGGSLSYEQYF. The CDR3 DNA sequence: TGTGCCAGCACCAAAGGCGGGTCTCTTTCCTACGAGCAGTACTTC. The chain joins TRBV12-3 or TRBV12-4 to TRBJ2-7, with D possibly TRBD2 on 5 matching bases. This CDR3 has 15 amino acids. The V end lost 7 bases, the J end lost 1 base, and 17 bases lay between the germline ends.

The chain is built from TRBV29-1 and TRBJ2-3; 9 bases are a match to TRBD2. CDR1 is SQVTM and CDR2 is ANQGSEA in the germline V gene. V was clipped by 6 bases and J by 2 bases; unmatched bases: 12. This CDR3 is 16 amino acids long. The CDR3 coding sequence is TGCAGCGTGTCCGGGGAGCGGGAGGCCAACACAGATACGCAGTATTTT. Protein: CSVSGEREANTDTQYF.

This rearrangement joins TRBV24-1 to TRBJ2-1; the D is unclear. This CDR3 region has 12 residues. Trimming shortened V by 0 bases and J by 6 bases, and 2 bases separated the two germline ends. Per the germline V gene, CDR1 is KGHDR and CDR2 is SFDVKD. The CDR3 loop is CATSDLANEQFF. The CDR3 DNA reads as TGTGCCACCAGTGATTTGGCCAATGAGCAGTTCTTC.